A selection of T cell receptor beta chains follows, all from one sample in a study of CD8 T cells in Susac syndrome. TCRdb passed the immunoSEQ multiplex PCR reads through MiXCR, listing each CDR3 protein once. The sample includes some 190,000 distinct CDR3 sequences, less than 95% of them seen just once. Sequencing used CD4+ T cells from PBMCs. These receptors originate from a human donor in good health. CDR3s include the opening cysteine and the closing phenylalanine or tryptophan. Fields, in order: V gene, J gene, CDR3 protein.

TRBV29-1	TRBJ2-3	CSVVSGLRPDTQYF
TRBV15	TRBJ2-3	CATGGDTQYF
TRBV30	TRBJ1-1	CALGVSRNTEAFF
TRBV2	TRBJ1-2	CASSEPRGLNYGYTF
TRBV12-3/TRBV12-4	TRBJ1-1	CASSLGRWAEAFF
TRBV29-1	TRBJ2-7	CSVGTSGSGEQYF
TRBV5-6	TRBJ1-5	CASSLGAGSNPQHF
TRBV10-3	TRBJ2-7	CATATGGTYEQYF
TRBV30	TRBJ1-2	CAWSSGVENGYTF
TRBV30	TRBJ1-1	CAWVPTSLMNTEAFF
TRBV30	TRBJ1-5	CAWGVHQPQHF
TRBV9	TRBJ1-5	CASSVYPGSNQPQHF
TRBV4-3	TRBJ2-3	CASSQDLGFTDTQYF
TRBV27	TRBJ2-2	CASRPQGAANTGELFF
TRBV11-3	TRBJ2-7	CASSLEAAYEQYF
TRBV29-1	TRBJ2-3	CSDRTGGTQYF
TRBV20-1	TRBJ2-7	CSAPGRTQREIGGNEQYF
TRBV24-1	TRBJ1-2	CATSDSGGRGYGYTF
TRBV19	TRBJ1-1	CASSRSRMNTEAFF
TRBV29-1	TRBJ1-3	CSVAGLSSGNTIYF
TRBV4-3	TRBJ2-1	CASSRTGSTTYNEQFF
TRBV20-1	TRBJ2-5	CSASGRAGTQYF
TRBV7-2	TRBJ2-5	CASSSRGRFQETQYF
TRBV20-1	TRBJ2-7	CSARDTRRAYEQYF
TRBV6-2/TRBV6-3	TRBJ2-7	CASSYGERGHSYEQYF
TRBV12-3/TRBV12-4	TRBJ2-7	CASSPSGGPREQYF
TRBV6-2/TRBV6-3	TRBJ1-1	CASRMQDRNTEAFF